The T cell receptor (beta chain) described here comes from a study of T cells after somatic rescue of genetic block. Using immunoSEQ multiplex PCR, the repertoire was profiled, and TCRdb retains in-frame clones only, with some absent. The table records 110,000 or so clones, 75% to 95% of them present only once. Per the germline V gene, CDR1 is SGHTA and CDR2 is FQGNSA. This CDR3 spans 16 amino acids. Trimming shortened V by 1 base and J by 7 bases, and 14 bases separated the two germline ends. This chain links TRBV7-2 with TRBJ1-6; D not certain. The origin of this receptor is a woman aged 18-29 years. The sequencing sample was made of peripheral blood mononuclear cells (PBMCs). The CDR3 region has the DNA TGTGCCAGCAGCTTAGAAGGCGGTTTACGCAATTCACCCCTCCACTTT. Protein sequence: CASSLEGGLRNSPLHF.